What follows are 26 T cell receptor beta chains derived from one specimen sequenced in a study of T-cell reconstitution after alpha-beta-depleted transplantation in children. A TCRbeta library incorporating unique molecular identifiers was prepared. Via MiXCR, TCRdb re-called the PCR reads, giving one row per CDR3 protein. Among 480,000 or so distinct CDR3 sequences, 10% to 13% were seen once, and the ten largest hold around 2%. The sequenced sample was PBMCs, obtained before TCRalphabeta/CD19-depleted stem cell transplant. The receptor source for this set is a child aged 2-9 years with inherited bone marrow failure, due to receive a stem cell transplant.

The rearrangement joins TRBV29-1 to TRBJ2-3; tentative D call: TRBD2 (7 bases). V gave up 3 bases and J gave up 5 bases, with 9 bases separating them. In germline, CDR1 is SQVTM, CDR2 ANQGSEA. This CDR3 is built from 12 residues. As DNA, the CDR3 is TGCAGCGTTGACGGGGGGCAAGATACGCAGTATTTT. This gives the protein CSVDGGQDTQYF.

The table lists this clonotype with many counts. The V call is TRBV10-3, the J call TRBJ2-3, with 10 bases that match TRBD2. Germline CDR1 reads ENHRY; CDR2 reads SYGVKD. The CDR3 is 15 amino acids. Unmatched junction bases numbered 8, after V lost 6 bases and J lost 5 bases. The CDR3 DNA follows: TGTGCCATCAGCCATACTAGCGGGATTGGAGATACGCAGTATTTT. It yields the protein CAISHTSGIGDTQYF.

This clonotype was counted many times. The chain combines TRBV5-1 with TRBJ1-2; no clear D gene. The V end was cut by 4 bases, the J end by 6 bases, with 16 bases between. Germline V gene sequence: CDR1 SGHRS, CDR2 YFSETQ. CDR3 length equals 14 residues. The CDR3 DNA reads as TGCGCCAGCAGCCCGGATGCAGGTGCCCATGGCTACACCTTC. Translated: CASSPDAGAHGYTF. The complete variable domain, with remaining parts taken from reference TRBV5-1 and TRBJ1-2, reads KAGVTQTPRYLIKTRGQQVTLSCSPISGHRSVSWYQQTPGQGLQFLFEYFSETQRNKGNFPGRFSGRQFSNSRSEMNVSTLELGDSALYLCASSPDAGAHGYTFGSGTRLTVV.

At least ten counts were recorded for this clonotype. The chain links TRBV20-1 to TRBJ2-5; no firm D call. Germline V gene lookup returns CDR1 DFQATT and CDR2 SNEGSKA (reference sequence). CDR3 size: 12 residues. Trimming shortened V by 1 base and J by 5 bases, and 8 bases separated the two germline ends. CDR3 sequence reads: CSARVVAETQYF. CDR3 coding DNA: TGCAGTGCTAGAGTTGTTGCGGAGACCCAGTACTTC.

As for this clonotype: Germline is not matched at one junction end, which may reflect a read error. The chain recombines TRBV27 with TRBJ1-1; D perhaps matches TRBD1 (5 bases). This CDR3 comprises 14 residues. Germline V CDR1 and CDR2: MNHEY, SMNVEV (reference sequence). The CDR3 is CASSFGGVNAEAFF. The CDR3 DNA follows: TGTGCCAGCAGTTTTGGGGGTGTGAACGCTGAAGCTTTCTTT.

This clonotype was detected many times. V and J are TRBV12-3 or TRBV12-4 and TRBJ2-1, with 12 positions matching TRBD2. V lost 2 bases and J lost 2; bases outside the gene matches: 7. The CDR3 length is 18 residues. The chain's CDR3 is CASSLLAGGPLAYNEQFF. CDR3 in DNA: TGTGCCAGCAGTTTACTAGCGGGAGGGCCGTTGGCCTACAATGAGCAGTTCTTC.

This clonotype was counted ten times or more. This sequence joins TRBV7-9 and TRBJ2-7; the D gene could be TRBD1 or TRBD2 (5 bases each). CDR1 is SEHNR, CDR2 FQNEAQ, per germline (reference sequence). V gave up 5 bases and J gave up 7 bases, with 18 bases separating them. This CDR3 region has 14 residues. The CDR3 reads CASSPIQGRFEQYF. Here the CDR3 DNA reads TGTGCCAGCAGCCCAATTCAGGGACGGTTTGAGCAGTACTTC.

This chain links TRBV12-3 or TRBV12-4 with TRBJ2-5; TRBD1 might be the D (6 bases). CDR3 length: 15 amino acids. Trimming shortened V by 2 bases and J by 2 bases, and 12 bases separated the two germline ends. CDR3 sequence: CASSLNRVVQETQYF. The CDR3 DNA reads TGTGCCAGCAGTTTAAACAGGGTTGTTCAAGAGACCCAGTACTTC.

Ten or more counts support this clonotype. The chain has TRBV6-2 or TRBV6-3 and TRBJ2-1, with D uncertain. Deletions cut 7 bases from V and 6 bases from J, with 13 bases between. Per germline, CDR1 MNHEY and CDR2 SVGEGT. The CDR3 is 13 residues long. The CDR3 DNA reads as TGTGCCAGCACCAGTTTTAGGGTCAATGAGCAGTTCTTC. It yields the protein CASTSFRVNEQFF.

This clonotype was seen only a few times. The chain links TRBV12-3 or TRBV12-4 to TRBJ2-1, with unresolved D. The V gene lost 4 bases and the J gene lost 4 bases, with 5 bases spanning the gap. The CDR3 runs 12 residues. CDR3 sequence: CASSSAYNEQFF. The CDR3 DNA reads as TGTGCCAGCAGTTCAGCTTACAATGAGCAGTTCTTC.

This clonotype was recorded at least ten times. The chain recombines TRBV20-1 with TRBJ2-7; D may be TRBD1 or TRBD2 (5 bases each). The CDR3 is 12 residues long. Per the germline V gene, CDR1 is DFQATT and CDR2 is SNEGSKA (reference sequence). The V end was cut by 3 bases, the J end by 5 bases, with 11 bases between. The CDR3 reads CSASRDVHEQYF. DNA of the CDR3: TGCAGTGCTAGCAGGGACGTGCACGAGCAGTACTTC.

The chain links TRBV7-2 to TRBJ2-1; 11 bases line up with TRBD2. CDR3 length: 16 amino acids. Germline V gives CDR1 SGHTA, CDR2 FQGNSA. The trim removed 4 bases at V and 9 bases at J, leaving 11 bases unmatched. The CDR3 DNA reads TGTGCCAGCAGCTCGACCGCGACTAGCGGGAAACCTGAGCAGTTCTTC. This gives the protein CASSSTATSGKPEQFF.

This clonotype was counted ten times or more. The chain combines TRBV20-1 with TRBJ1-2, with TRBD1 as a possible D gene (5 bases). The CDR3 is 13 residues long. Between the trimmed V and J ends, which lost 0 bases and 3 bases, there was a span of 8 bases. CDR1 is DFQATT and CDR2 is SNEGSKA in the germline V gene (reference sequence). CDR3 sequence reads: CSAREWGDYGYTF. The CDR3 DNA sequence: TGCAGTGCTAGAGAGTGGGGGGACTATGGCTACACCTTC.

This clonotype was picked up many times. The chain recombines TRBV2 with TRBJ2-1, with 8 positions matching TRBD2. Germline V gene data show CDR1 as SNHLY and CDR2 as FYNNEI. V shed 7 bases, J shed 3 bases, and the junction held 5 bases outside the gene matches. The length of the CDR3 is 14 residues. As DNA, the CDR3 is TGTGCCAGCAACGAGCGGGAGTACTACAATGAGCAGTTCTTC. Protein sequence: CASNEREYYNEQFF.

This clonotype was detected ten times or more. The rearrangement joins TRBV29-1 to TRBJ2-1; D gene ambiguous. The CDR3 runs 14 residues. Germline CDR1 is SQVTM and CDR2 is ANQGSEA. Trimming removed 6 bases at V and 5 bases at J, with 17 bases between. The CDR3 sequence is CSVSRSQTNNEQFF. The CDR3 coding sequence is TGCAGCGTATCCCGCTCTCAAACAAACAATGAGCAGTTCTTC.

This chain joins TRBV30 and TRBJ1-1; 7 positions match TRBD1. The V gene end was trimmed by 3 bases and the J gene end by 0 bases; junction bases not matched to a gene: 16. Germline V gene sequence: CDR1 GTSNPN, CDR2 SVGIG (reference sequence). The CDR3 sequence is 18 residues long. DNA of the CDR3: TGTGCCTGGAGGTCAAAAGGGGCAGGGGGTCGGATGAACACTGAAGCTTTCTTT. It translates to CAWRSKGAGGRMNTEAFF.

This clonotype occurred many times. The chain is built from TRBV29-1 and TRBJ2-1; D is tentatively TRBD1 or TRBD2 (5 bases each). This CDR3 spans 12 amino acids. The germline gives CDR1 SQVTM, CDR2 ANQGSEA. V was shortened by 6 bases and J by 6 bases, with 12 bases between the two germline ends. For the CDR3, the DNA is TGCAGCGTCGTTAGGGACGGCAATGAGCAGTTCTTC. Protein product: CSVVRDGNEQFF.

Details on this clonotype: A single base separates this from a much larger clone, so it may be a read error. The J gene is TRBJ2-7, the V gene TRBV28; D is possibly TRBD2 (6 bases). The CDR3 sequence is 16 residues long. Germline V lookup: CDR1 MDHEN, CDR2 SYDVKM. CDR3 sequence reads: CASTSSGAERNYDQYF. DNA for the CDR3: TGTGCCAGCACCTCCTCGGGAGCGGAACGAAACTACGACCAGTACTTC.

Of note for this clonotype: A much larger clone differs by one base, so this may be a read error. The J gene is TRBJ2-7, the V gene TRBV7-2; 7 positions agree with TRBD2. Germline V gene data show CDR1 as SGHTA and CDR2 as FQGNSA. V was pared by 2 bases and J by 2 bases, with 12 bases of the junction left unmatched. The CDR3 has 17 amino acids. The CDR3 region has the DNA TGTGCCAGCAGCTTAATTTTCTGGCGGGAGTTTACCTACGAGCAGTACTTC. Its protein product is CASSLIFWREFTYEQYF.

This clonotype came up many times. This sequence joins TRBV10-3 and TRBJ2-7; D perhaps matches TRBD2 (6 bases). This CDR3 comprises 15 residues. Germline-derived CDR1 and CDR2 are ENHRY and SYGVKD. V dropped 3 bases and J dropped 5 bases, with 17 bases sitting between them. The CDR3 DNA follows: TGTGCCATCAGTGATGAGGTAAGCGGGCGAGACGAGCAGTACTTC. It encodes CAISDEVSGRDEQYF.

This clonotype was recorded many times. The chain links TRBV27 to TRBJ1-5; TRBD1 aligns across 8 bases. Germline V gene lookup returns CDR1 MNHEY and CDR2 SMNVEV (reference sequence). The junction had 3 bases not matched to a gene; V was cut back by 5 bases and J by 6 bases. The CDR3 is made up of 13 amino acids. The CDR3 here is CASSDRGGQPQHF. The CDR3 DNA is TGTGCCAGCAGTGACAGGGGCGGTCAGCCCCAGCATTTT.

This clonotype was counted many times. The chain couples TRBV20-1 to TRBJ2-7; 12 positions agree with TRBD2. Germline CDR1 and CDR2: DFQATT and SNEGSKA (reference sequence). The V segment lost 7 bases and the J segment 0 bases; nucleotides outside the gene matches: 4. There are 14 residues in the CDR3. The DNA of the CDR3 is TGCAGTGTACTAGCGGGAGGCTCCTCCTACGAGCAGTACTTC. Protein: CSVLAGGSSYEQYF.

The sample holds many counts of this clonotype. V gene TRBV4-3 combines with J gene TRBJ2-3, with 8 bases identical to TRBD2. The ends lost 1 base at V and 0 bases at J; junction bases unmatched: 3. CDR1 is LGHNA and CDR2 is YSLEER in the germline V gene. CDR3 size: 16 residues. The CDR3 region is CASSQAPSGSTDTQYF. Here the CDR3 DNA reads TGCGCCAGCAGCCAAGCTCCTAGCGGGAGCACAGATACGCAGTATTTT.

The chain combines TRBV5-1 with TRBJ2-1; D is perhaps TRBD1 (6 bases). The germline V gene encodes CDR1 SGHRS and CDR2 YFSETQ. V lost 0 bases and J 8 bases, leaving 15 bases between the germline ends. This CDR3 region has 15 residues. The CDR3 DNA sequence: TGCGCCAGCAGCTTGGTCGACAGGCTCAGCGATGAGCAGTTCTTC. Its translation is CASSLVDRLSDEQFF.

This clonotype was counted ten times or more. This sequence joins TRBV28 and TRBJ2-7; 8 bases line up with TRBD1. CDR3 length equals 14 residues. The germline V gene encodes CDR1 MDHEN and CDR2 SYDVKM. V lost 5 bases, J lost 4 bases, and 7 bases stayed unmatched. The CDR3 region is CASSPTGGRYEQYF. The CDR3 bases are TGTGCCAGCAGTCCCACAGGGGGAAGGTACGAGCAGTACTTC.

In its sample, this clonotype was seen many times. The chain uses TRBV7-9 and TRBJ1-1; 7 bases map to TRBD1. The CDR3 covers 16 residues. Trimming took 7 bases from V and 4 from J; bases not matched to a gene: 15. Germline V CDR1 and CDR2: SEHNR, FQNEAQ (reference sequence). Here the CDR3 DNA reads TGTGCCAGCACCTCGTTAGGGGGCCAAAGGGCCACTGAAGCTTTCTTT. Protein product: CASTSLGGQRATEAFF.